This TCR beta chain stems from a study of cytomegalovirus exposure and HLA in healthy donors. The wider study: Across 300 to 400 genotyped donors, 81% landed in the Caucasian-associated ancestry cluster. Findings and limits, study-wide: It was reportedly the case that the classifier diagnosed cytomegalovirus status with high specificity and sensitivity. Analysis performed later showed TCR beta chains linked to HLA being more clonally expanded than equally common others.

The germline CDR1 and CDR2 sequences are MNHEY and SMNVEV (reference sequence). The CDR3 has 17 amino acids. V was clipped by 3 bases and J by 2 bases, with 19 bases between them. This PCR relied on a set of 60 Vbeta primers and 13 Jbeta primers. TCRdb's table, derived via immunoSEQ multiplex PCR, lists solely in-frame clones and lacks some. The data contain 150,000 to 200,000 clones, roughly 74% of them singletons. Of note for this clone: Its antigen is still unknown.

Input material: PBMCs. This sequence was found in a woman aged 30 to 39 in good health and CMV-seropositive. The rearrangement links TRBV27 to TRBJ1-1; D is possibly TRBD1 (5 bases). The CDR3 is CASSFRVVSQGNTEAFF. In DNA form, the CDR3 reads TGTGCCAGCAGTTTCCGAGTCGTCTCGCAGGGAAACACTGAAGCTTTCTTT.